The 10 T cell receptor beta chains in this list originate from one sample, sequenced in a study of T cell changes during pregnancy in multiple sclerosis. The data were produced by immunoSEQ multiplex PCR, yet TCRdb's version contains in-frame clones alone and is incomplete. The data contain around 30,000 clones, roughly nine tenths of them seen just once; the ten biggest clones take up 5.1%. Sequencing was performed on CD8+ T cells from peripheral blood mononuclear cells, taken in the first trimester of pregnancy. These TCRs come from a female donor with multiple sclerosis, enrolled in a pregnancy study.

The chain has TRBV5-6 and TRBJ1-2; D might be TRBD1 (6 bases). Germline CDR1 reads SGHDT; CDR2 reads YYEEEE. This CDR3 has 13 residues. V was clipped by 4 bases and J by 4 bases, with 11 bases between them. The CDR3 loop is CASSAGTSYGYTF. The CDR3 DNA sequence: TGTGCCAGCAGCGCCGGGACAAGCTATGGCTACACCTTC. Complete variable domain (other parts from reference TRBV5-6 and TRBJ1-2): DAGVTQSPTHLIKTRGQQVTLRCSPKSGHDTVSWYQQALGQGPQFIFQYYEEEERQRGNFPDRFSGHQFPNYSSELNVNALLLGDSALYLCASSAGTSYGYTFGSGTRLTVV.

The chain is built from TRBV29-1 and TRBJ2-7; no definite D call. The germline V gene has CDR1 SQVTM and CDR2 ANQGSEA. V gave up 3 bases and J gave up 4 bases, with 10 bases separating them. The CDR3 has 12 residues. The CDR3 here is CSVEGRSYEQYF. The CDR3, as DNA: TGCAGCGTTGAGGGCCGATCGTACGAGCAGTACTTC.

This chain links TRBV6-5 with TRBJ2-7; tentative D call: TRBD2 (6 bases). Germline V gene data show CDR1 as MNHEY and CDR2 as SVGAGI. Trimming took 7 bases from V and 7 from J, leaving 14 bases between them. The CDR3 is 12 amino acids. The CDR3 reads CASMGGLEEQYF. In DNA, the CDR3 is TGTGCCAGCATGGGGGGTTTGGAAGAGCAGTACTTC.

The chain combines TRBV4-2 with TRBJ1-6, with TRBD1 as a possible D gene (5 bases). Germline lookup yields CDR1 LGHNA and CDR2 YNFKEQ. Trimming took off 4 bases at V and 16 bases at J, with 17 bases between the two ends. The length of the CDR3 is 13 residues. CDR3 bases: TGTGCCAGCAGCCGGACCCGGGACTCAGAACTCCACTTT. It specifies CASSRTRDSELHF.

This clone was recorded only once. The rearrangement uses TRBV27 and TRBJ2-1, with a weak D call TRBD2 (5 bases). The germline V gene has CDR1 MNHEY and CDR2 SMNVEV (reference sequence). The CDR3 has 13 residues. V was cut by 4 bases and J by 6 bases, with 10 bases left in between. DNA for the CDR3: TGTGCCAGCAGTTCAGGACTGGGCAATGAGCAGTTCTTC. Protein sequence: CASSSGLGNEQFF.

The rearrangement joins TRBV7-9 to TRBJ1-3, with 7 bases that match TRBD1. This CDR3 is 16 amino acids long. Germline lookup yields CDR1 SEHNR and CDR2 FQNEAQ (reference sequence). Trimming cost V 4 bases and J 3 bases; bases outside gene matches: 9. In DNA, the CDR3 is TGTGCCAGCAGCTCACAGGGGTCGGTGGGTGGAAACACCATATATTTT. Protein product: CASSSQGSVGGNTIYF.

To note about this clone: Other DNA sequences in the same sample also yield this CDR3. The chain is built from TRBV5-1 and TRBJ2-5; 7 nucleotides line up with TRBD1. CDR1 and CDR2 (germline): SGHRS, YFSETQ. CDR3 size: 14 residues. V trimming: 5 bases; J trimming: 5 bases; junction bases outside the gene matches: 9. In nucleotides, the CDR3 is TGCGCCAGCAGACTCAGCAGGGGGTGGGAGACCCAGTACTTC. Its protein product is CASRLSRGWETQYF.

The V gene is TRBV9, the J gene TRBJ1-2, with 12 bases aligning to TRBD1. Germline CDR1 SGDLS, CDR2 YYNGEE. Germline trimming cut 0 bases from V and 4 bases from J; bases unmatched to any gene: 7. This CDR3 is built from 17 residues. This CDR3 is CASSVATRDRGLYGYTF. The CDR3 coding sequence is TGTGCCAGCAGCGTAGCTACTCGGGACAGGGGGCTCTATGGCTACACCTTC.

The chain carries TRBV4-3 and TRBJ2-3; D may be TRBD2 (5 bases). The CDR3 sequence is 16 residues long. The germline CDR1 and CDR2 sequences are LGHNA and YSLEER. V was cut by 0 bases and J by 4 bases, with 14 bases left in between. The CDR3 loop is CASSQERVLAADTQYF. Here the CDR3 DNA reads TGCGCCAGCAGCCAAGAACGCGTCCTAGCTGCAGATACGCAGTATTTT.

J is TRBJ1-2 and V is TRBV5-5; D remains ambiguous. The CDR3 is made up of 15 amino acids. V was cut by 0 bases and J by 5 bases, with 14 bases left in between. The V gene's germline CDR1 is SGHKS and CDR2 YYEKEE (reference sequence). Here the CDR3 reads CASSLDHRNVYGYTF. CDR3 DNA: TGTGCCAGCAGCTTGGATCACAGAAACGTTTATGGCTACACCTTC. The full variable domain, in which reference TRBV5-5 and TRBJ1-2 provide the parts outside the CDR3, is DAGVTQSPTHLIKTRGQQVTLRCSPISGHKSVSWYQQVLGQGPQFIFQYYEKEERGRGNFPDRFSARQFPNYSSELNVNALLLGDSALYLCASSLDHRNVYGYTFGSGTRLTVV.